Below, 2 T cell receptor beta chains from the same sample are listed, as sequenced in a study of T cells in Graves' hyperthyroidism and ophthalmopathy. Amplification yielded TCR beta CDR3 regions, with RNA transcripts as the source. With the HTBI primer set, the TCR CDR3 went through a first round of RT-PCR. TCRdb re-called the multiplex PCR reads through MiXCR, storing one row per CDR3 protein. The data contain 530,000 or so distinct CDR3 sequences, around a quarter of them singletons. Sequences were obtained from blood. Source of these receptors: a woman aged 25 to 39 with Graves' ophthalmopathy.

This clonotype was observed many times. The chain recombines TRBV20-1 with TRBJ2-7, with D hard to call. Trimming shortened V by 3 bases and J by 2 bases, and 11 bases separated the two germline ends. This CDR3 comprises 13 residues. Germline CDR1 is DFQATT and CDR2 is SNEGSKA (reference sequence). The CDR3 coding sequence is TGCAGTGCTAGGTTAGTGAGTGCCTACGAGCAGTACTTC. This encodes CSARLVSAYEQYF.

Ten or more counts support this clonotype. V gene TRBV24-1 combines with J gene TRBJ2-2, with D unresolved. Trimming removed 1 base from V and 6 bases from J, with 2 bases in between. The germline CDR1 and CDR2 sequences are KGHDR and SFDVKD. The CDR3 is 12 amino acids. CDR3 bases: TGTGCCACCAGTGATTTATCCGGGGAGCTGTTTTTT. Protein: CATSDLSGELFF.